These T cell receptor beta chains were read from a single sample in a study of beta chain features in type 1 diabetes. Here immunoSEQ multiplex PCR was the method, and the copy in TCRdb shows in-frame clones only, minus some. The table records 640,000 or so clones, roughly 13% of them present only once. Sequenced sample: naive CD4+ T cells from blood. Receptors were obtained from a man in his late teens or twenties with type 1 diabetes. CDR3s include the opening cysteine and the closing phenylalanine or tryptophan. The D gene is left open where the match is weak. Size tells how often a clone was seen (once, few, many) or the class of an expanded clone, and some rows leave it out.

.,TRBD1,TRBJ2-5,TRBV7-7,CASSVGQGQQETQYF,TGTGCTAGCAGCGTAGGACAGGGGCAACAAGAGACCCAGTACTTC
.,TRBD1,TRBJ1-2,TRBV5-4,CASSNLDRGRGYTF,TGTGCCAGCAGTAATCTCGACAGGGGGCGAGGCTACACCTTC
.,.,TRBJ2-4,TRBV18,CASSPAGAKNIQYF,TGTGCCAGCTCACCGGCAGGGGCCAAAAACATTCAGTACTTC
.,.,TRBJ1-5,TRBV28,CASSGSPEGEQPQHF,TGTGCCAGCAGCGGCTCCCCGGAGGGCGAGCAGCCCCAGCATTTT
.,.,TRBJ2-6,TRBV5-1,CASSSGATSGANVLTF,TGCGCCAGCAGCTCCGGCGCAACCTCTGGGGCCAACGTCCTGACTTTC
few,.,TRBJ2-5,TRBV6-6,CASSYWARETQYF,TGTGCCAGCAGTTACTGGGCACGAGAGACCCAGTACTTC
few,.,TRBJ1-2,TRBV5-5,CASSPQTDNYGYTF,TGTGCCAGCAGCCCACAGACAGATAACTATGGCTACACCTTC
.,.,TRBJ2-3,TRBV7-8,CASSLVTTRSTDTQYF,TGTGCCAGCAGCTTAGTGACTACCCGCAGCACAGATACGCAGTATTTT
.,TRBD1,TRBJ1-4,TRBV5-1,CASTVGQTGEKLFF,TGCGCCAGCACCGTGGGACAGACGGGGGAAAAACTGTTTTTT
few,.,TRBJ2-7,TRBV20-1,CSWDNSYEQYF,TGCAGCTGGGACAACTCCTACGAGCAGTACTTC
few,.,TRBJ2-1,TRBV30,CAWSAQGSEQFF,TGTGCCTGGAGTGCGCAGGGGAGTGAGCAGTTCTTC
few,.,TRBJ2-3,TRBV7-9,CASSWLGARLTDTQYF,TGTGCCAGCAGCTGGCTGGGGGCCCGCCTGACAGATACGCAGTATTTT
few,.,TRBJ1-5,TRBV29-1,CSVVFGDSNQPQHF,TGCAGCGTTGTTTTCGGGGATAGCAATCAGCCCCAGCATTTT
.,TRBD2,TRBJ2-5,TRBV30,CASDLVSSGEETQYF,TGTGCCTCCGATCTTGTATCTAGCGGAGAAGAGACCCAGTACTTC
few,.,TRBJ2-7,TRBV29-1,CSVEASFHEQYF,TGCAGCGTTGAAGCTAGTTTCCACGAGCAGTACTTC
few,TRBD1,TRBJ2-7,TRBV30,CAWSPQGRGQYYEQYF,TGTGCCTGGAGTCCCCAGGGTAGGGGACAGTACTACGAGCAGTACTTC
few,.,TRBJ1-1,TRBV29-1,CSARLMREAGTEAFF,TGCAGCGCCCGACTGATGAGGGAGGCGGGCACTGAAGCTTTCTTT
.,.,TRBJ2-1,TRBV5-5,CASSRDRYNEQFF,TGTGCCAGCAGCAGAGACCGATACAATGAGCAGTTCTTC
.,.,TRBJ1-2,TRBV14,CASSSDEIGRGYGYTF,TGTGCCAGCAGCTCCGACGAAATCGGGAGGGGCTATGGCTACACCTTC
few,.,TRBJ1-1,TRBV20-1,CSAAFYPEAFF,TGCAGTGCTGCATTCTACCCTGAAGCTTTCTTT
few,TRBD2,TRBJ2-2,TRBV30,CAWSGLWTSGFTGELFF,TGTGCCTGGAGTGGATTATGGACTAGCGGATTCACCGGGGAGCTGTTTTTT
.,.,TRBJ2-5,TRBV5-1,CATSAGHQETQYF,TGCGCCACCTCGGCAGGCCACCAAGAGACCCAGTACTTC
.,.,TRBJ1-1,TRBV5-1,CASSSDGMNTEAFF,TGCGCCAGCAGCTCGGACGGTATGAACACTGAAGCTTTCTTT
few,.,TRBJ2-6,TRBV10-3,CAIWTPSGANVLTF,TGTGCCATCTGGACCCCATCTGGGGCCAACGTCCTGACTTTC
.,TRBD1,TRBJ1-2,TRBV5-1,CASRGTGVLNIYGYTF,TGCGCCAGTAGAGGGACAGGGGTCCTAAATATCTATGGCTACACCTTC
few,TRBD2,TRBJ2-5,TRBV29-1,CSVRQRLAEETQYF,TGCAGCGTCCGCCAGCGACTAGCGGAAGAGACCCAGTACTTC
few,.,TRBJ2-3,TRBV7-9,CASSPVNWYSTDTQYF,TGTGCCAGCAGCCCCGTTAACTGGTATAGCACAGATACGCAGTATTTT
.,TRBD1,TRBJ2-7,TRBV29-1,CSVEGTGGYEQYF,TGCAGCGTTGAAGGGACAGGGGGCTACGAGCAGTACTTC
.,.,TRBJ1-1,TRBV7-2,CASSPRLNTEAFF,TGTGCCAGCAGCCCCCGGTTGAACACTGAAGCTTTCTTT
.,.,TRBJ1-6,TRBV6-5,CASSLQGGGSPLHF,TGTGCCAGCAGTTTACAGGGTGGTGGGTCACCCCTCCACTTT
many,TRBD1,TRBJ2-7,TRBV30,CASAWGTAGHEQYF,TGTGCCTCGGCCTGGGGGACAGCTGGCCACGAGCAGTACTTC
.,.,TRBJ1-1,TRBV27,CASSSDLTGNTEAFF,TGTGCCAGCAGTTCCGATTTGACCGGGAACACTGAAGCTTTCTTT
.,TRBD1,TRBJ2-7,TRBV10-3,CAIRTGTGDYEQYF,TGTGCCATCAGAACCGGGACAGGGGACTACGAGCAGTACTTC
.,.,TRBJ2-2,TRBV7-9,CATDRGAAGELFF,TGTGCCACCGATCGAGGGGCGGCCGGGGAGCTGTTTTTT
few,TRBD1,TRBJ1-2,TRBV18,CASSPQDREGYTF,TGTGCCAGCTCACCACAGGACAGGGAGGGCTACACCTTC
few,TRBD1,TRBJ1-2,TRBV27,CASSFWDRGGYGYTF,TGTGCCAGCAGTTTCTGGGACAGGGGGGGCTATGGCTACACCTTC
.,.,TRBJ2-7,TRBV6-5,CASSPRTAYEQYF,TGTGCCAGCAGTCCTAGGACTGCCTACGAGCAGTACTTC
few,TRBD1,TRBJ1-5,TRBV6-5,CASSPRTGRDQPQHF,TGTGCCAGCAGTCCGCGGACAGGGAGGGATCAGCCCCAGCATTTT
few,TRBD1,TRBJ1-1,TRBV30,CAWSVLGQGLNTEAFF,TGTGCCTGGAGTGTATTGGGACAGGGGTTGAACACTGAAGCTTTCTTT
.,TRBD2,TRBJ2-3,TRBV6-5,CASRSGGRDTQYF,TGTGCCAGCAGGTCCGGGGGGAGAGATACGCAGTATTTT
.,TRBD1,TRBJ1-5,TRBV10-3,CAISEGQGGQPQHF,TGTGCCATCAGTGAAGGACAGGGAGGGCAGCCCCAGCATTTT
few,.,TRBJ2-7,TRBV28,CASSLLGSRYEQYF,TGTGCCAGCAGTTTGTTGGGCTCACGGTACGAGCAGTACTTC